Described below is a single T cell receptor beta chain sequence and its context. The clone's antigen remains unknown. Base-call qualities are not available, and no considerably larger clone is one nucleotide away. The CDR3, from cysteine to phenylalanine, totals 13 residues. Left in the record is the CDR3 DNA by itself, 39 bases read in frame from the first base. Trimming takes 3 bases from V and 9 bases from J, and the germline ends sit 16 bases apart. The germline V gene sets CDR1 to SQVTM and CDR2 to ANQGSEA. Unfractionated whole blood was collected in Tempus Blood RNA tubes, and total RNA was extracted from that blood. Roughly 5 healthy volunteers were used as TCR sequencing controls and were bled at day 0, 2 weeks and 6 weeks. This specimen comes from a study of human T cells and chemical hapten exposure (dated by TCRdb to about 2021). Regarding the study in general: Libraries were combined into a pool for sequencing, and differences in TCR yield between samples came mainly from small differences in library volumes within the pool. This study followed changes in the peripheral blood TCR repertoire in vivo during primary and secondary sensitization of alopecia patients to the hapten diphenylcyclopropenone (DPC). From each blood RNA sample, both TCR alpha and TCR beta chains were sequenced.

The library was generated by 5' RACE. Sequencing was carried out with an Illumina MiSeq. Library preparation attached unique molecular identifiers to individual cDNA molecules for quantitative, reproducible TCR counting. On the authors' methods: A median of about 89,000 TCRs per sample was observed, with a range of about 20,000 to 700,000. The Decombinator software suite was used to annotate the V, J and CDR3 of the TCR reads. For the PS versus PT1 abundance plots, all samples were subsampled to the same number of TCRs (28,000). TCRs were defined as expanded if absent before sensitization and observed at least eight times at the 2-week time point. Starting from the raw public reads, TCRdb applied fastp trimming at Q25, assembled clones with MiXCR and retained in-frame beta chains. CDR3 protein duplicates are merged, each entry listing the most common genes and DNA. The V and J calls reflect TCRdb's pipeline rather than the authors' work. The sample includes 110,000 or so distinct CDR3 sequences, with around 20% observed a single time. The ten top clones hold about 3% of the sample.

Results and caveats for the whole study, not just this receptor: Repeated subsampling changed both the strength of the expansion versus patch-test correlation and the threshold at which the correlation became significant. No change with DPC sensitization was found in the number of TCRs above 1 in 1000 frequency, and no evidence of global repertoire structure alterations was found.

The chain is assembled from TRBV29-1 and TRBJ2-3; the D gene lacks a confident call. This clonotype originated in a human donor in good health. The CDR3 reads CSVDVVGLETQYF. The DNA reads TGCAGCGTTGATGTGGTTGGATTGGAGACGCAGTATTTT.